These T cell receptor beta chains were read from a single sample in a study of OX40 agonist ivuxolimab in advanced cancers. Method: immunoSEQ multiplex PCR; TCRdb's copy keeps in-frame clones and lacks some. The data show roughly 64,000 clones, roughly nine tenths seen once. The specimen comprised CD4+ or CD8+ T cells sorted from blood, sampled in a trial of the OX40 agonist ivuxolimab. The origin of the receptors is an adult with an advanced solid tumor such as melanoma, head and neck, liver or kidney cancer. Both conserved end residues are part of each CDR3. The order of the fields is V gene, D gene, J gene, clone size, CDR3 DNA, CDR3 protein. D genes are given only for firm matches. Where a row states a size, it is once, few, many or the class of an expanded clone; other rows omit it.

TRBV4-1	TRBD2	TRBJ2-7	.	TGCGCCAGCAGCCAAGCGGGGCTAGCGGGAGGTGACGAGCAGTACTTC	CASSQAGLAGGDEQYF
TRBV19	.	TRBJ2-7	.	TGTGCCAGTAGTATTACTTCCGCCTACGAGCAGTACTTC	CASSITSAYEQYF
TRBV30	.	TRBJ2-2	.	TGTGCCTGGAGTGTACTGACTGGGAACACCGGGGAGCTGTTTTTT	CAWSVLTGNTGELFF
TRBV5-6	.	TRBJ2-3	.	TGTGCCAGCAGCTCGCCGGGGCGAAATAGCAATACGCAGTATTTT	CASSSPGRNSNTQYF
TRBV5-1	.	TRBJ2-5	.	TGCGCCAGCAGCTTGGGGAATCAAGAGACCCAGTACTTC	CASSLGNQETQYF
TRBV6-1	.	TRBJ1-1	.	TGTGCCAGCAGTTCTTCTATGAACACTGAAGCTTTCTTT	CASSSSMNTEAFF
TRBV28	TRBD2	TRBJ2-3	.	TGTGCCAGCAGCACACCCCCATTTGGGAGGGCCCCAGATACGCAGTATTTT	CASSTPPFGRAPDTQYF
TRBV6-5	.	TRBJ1-1	once	TGTGCCAGCAGTTACGCCCGGCCTGATGGGGGGGCTTTCTTT	CASSYARPDGGAFF
TRBV28	.	TRBJ2-7	.	TGTGCCAGCAGGGGGGCGGTGAGCTCCTACGAGCAGTACTTC	CASRGAVSSYEQYF
TRBV27	.	TRBJ1-1	.	TGTGCCAGCAGTTTTCCAGGTAGGGTCACTGAAGCTTTCTTT	CASSFPGRVTEAFF
TRBV5-1	TRBD2	TRBJ2-1	.	TGCGCCAGCAGCTCGGGACTAGCTGTGAGCTCCTACAATGAGCAGTTCTTC	CASSSGLAVSSYNEQFF
TRBV5-8	.	TRBJ1-1	once	TGTGCCAGCAGCTTGTCGCTTTTTCCGGCTTTCTTT	CASSLSLFPAFF
TRBV5-4	.	TRBJ2-1	.	TGTGCCAGCAGCTTGGCGGGCAGTATCTCCTACAATGAGCAGTTCTTC	CASSLAGSISYNEQFF
TRBV14	.	TRBJ1-1	few	TGTGCCAGCAGCCAAGATTGGGACCGCACTGAAGCTTTCTTT	CASSQDWDRTEAFF
TRBV5-1	.	TRBJ2-2	.	TGCGCCAGCAGTGAAGGCGGGACCTACACCGGGGAGCTGTTTTTT	CASSEGGTYTGELFF
TRBV2	.	TRBJ2-2	once	TGTGCCAGCAGTCGGAGCGCCACCGGGGAGCTGTTTTTT	CASSRSATGELFF
TRBV5-1	.	TRBJ1-3	.	TGCGCCAGCAGCTTGACAGCCTCTGGAAACACCATATATTTT	CASSLTASGNTIYF
TRBV20-1	.	TRBJ2-4	.	TGCAGTGCTAGAGTGGGAAACATTCAGTACTTC	CSARVGNIQYF
TRBV5-1	.	TRBJ1-4	.	TGCGCCAGCAGCTTGGCCGGAGCCCATGAAAAACTGTTTTTT	CASSLAGAHEKLFF
TRBV6-6	TRBD1	TRBJ2-5	few	TGTGCCAGCACCTCCGGGACAGGGGTCCAAGAGACCCAGTACTTC	CASTSGTGVQETQYF
TRBV2	TRBD2	TRBJ2-5	.	TGTGCCAGCAGTGAAGCCAGCGGGGGACAAGAGACCCAGTACTTC	CASSEASGGQETQYF
TRBV4-1	.	TRBJ2-1	.	TGCGCCAGCAGCCAAGGATTAACAGGGAATGAGCAGTTCTTC	CASSQGLTGNEQFF
TRBV21-1	.	TRBJ1-2	.	TGTGCCAGCAGCAAAGGTACAGGGCCAGGCTATGGCTACACCTTC	CASSKGTGPGYGYTF
TRBV2	TRBD2	TRBJ2-2	.	TGTGCCAGCAGTGAGCGGGAGTTCCCCACCGGGGAGCTGTTTTTT	CASSEREFPTGELFF
TRBV14	TRBD2	TRBJ2-5	.	TGTGCCAGCAGCCCGACTAGCCGGGAGACCCAGTACTTC	CASSPTSRETQYF
TRBV19	.	TRBJ1-5	.	TGTGCCAGTAGTATGGGGGGGCGCCTTGGTCAGCCCCAGCATTTT	CASSMGGRLGQPQHF
TRBV7-9	TRBD1	TRBJ1-3	.	TGTGCCAGCAGTAGCCGGGACAGGGGTGGAAACACCATATATTTT	CASSSRDRGGNTIYF